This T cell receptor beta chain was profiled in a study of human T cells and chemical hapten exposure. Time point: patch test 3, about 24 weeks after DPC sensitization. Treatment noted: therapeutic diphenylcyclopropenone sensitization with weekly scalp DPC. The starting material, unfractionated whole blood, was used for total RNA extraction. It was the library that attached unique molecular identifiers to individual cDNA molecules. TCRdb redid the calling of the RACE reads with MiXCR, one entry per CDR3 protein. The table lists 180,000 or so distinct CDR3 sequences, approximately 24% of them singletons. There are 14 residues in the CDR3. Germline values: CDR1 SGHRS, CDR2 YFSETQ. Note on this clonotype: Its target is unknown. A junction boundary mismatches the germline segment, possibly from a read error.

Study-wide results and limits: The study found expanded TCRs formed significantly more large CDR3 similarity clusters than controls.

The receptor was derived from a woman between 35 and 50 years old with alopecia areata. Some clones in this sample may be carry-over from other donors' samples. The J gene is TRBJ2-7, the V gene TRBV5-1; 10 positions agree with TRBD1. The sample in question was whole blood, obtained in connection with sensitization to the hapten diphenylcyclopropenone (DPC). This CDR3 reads CASARGQGSSEQYF. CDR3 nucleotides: TGCGCCAGCGCCCGGGGACAGGGGTCCTCCGAGCAGTACTTC.